This T cell receptor (beta chain) originates from a study of CD8+ T cells in alopecia areata. Described treatment: oral pan-JAK inhibitor, 5-10 mg twice daily. Reverse transcription of extracted RNA yielded cDNA, which provided the sequencing template. Some clones are missing from TCRdb's copy, which holds only in-frame ones; the method was immunoSEQ multiplex PCR. The sample carries 100,000 to 150,000 clones, around 60% recorded once. This CDR3 region has 15 residues. Trimming stripped 0 bases from V and 1 base from J, with 8 bases between. Germline V CDR1 and CDR2: SGDLS, YYNGEE. The source material was CD4+ T cells sorted from blood, sampled at week 4, from a patient treated with tofacitinib. The genes are TRBV9 and TRBJ2-1, with a possible D match to TRBD2 (5 bases). The receptor was derived from a human donor with alopecia areata. The CDR3 sequence: CASSVAAVSYNEQFF. The CDR3 bases are TGTGCCAGCAGCGTAGCAGCGGTATCCTACAATGAGCAGTTCTTC.